One and the same sample provided the 10 T cell receptor beta chains below, sequenced in a study of blood T cell repertoires in COVID-19. Clones were read by immunoSEQ multiplex PCR, and TCRdb kept only the in-frame ones, dropping some. Of approximately 250,000 clones listed, approximately 89% are singletons. The specimen was PBMCs or T cells enriched from blood (not recorded which). Every receptor here comes from a woman in her thirties or forties with acute COVID-19.

This clone was observed a single time. This chain uses TRBV2 with TRBJ2-3; D is unclear. Germline lookup yields CDR1 SNHLY and CDR2 FYNNEI. CDR3 size: 11 residues. CDR3 nucleotide sequence: TGTGCTCTCGGCGGAGTGGATACGCAGTATTTT. Protein product: CALGGVDTQYF.

The chain recombines TRBV27 with TRBJ2-2; D is possibly TRBD2 (5 bases). V gave up 2 bases and J gave up 2 bases, with 9 bases separating them. This CDR3 region has 15 residues. Per germline, CDR1 MNHEY and CDR2 SMNVEV (reference sequence). The CDR3: CASSLTLANTGELFF. CDR3 nucleotide sequence: TGTGCCAGCAGTTTAACCCTAGCCAACACCGGGGAGCTGTTTTTT.

The chain combines TRBV21-1 with TRBJ2-5; TRBD2, the table's D call, lacks a check against the DNA. TRBV21-1 counts as a pseudogene. The CDR3 runs 15 residues. CDR3 coding DNA: TGTGCCAGCAGCAAAGGTACTAGCGGGCGGGAGACCCAGTACTTC. Protein: CASSKGTSGRETQYF.

The V call is TRBV10-3, the J call TRBJ2-7; D uncertain. The CDR3 length is 13 residues. V shed 6 bases and J shed 2 bases, with 11 bases lying between them. The V gene's germline CDR1 is ENHRY and CDR2 SYGVKD. The CDR3: CAISERETYEQYV. Here the CDR3 DNA reads TGTGCCATCAGCGAACGAGAGACCTACGAGCAGTACGTC.

This clone was seen more than once but under ten times. The rearrangement uses TRBV7-8 and TRBJ1-5, with D possibly matching TRBD1 (6 bases). Germline lookup yields CDR1 SGHVS and CDR2 FQNEAQ. Trimming left V 3 bases short and J 5 bases short, with 17 bases between. The CDR3 length is 16 residues. The CDR3 here is CASSFEGVSGDQPQHF. For the CDR3, the DNA is TGTGCCAGCAGCTTCGAAGGGGTGTCAGGGGATCAGCCCCAGCATTTT.

The CDR3 bases are TGTGCCAGCAGGTCGGGGGGATCACATGGCTACACCTTC. Its protein product is CASRSGGSHGYTF. V is TRBV28 and J is TRBJ1-2; D perhaps matches TRBD1 (5 bases). Trimming pared 6 bases from V and 6 bases from J, leaving 14 bases between. CDR3 size: 13 residues. Germline CDR1 MDHEN, CDR2 SYDVKM.

This clone is a singleton in its sample. The gene calls are TRBV3-1 (or the pseudogene TRBV3-2) and TRBJ1-2, with TRBD1 identical over 7 bases. Trimming took 5 bases from V and 7 from J; bases not matched to a gene: 13. Germline V gene lookup returns CDR1 LGHDT and CDR2 YNNKEL (reference sequence). This CDR3 is built from 15 residues. The CDR3 protein is CASSVRDSSSSGYTF. CDR3 nucleotides: TGTGCCAGCAGCGTTAGGGACAGCTCTTCTAGTGGCTACACCTTC.

The gene calls are TRBV2 and TRBJ1-5, with TRBD1 matching 7 bases. The CDR3 contains 15 residues. The trim removed 7 bases at V and 3 bases at J, leaving 9 bases unmatched. From germline, CDR1 is SNHLY and CDR2 FYNNEI. The CDR3 is CASKPGTDNNQPQHF. CDR3 sequence (DNA): TGTGCCAGCAAACCCGGGACAGACAACAATCAGCCCCAGCATTTT.

The V call is TRBV7-9, the J call TRBJ1-2; possible D gene TRBD1, 6 bases. The CDR3 extends over 13 amino acids. Per germline, CDR1 SEHNR and CDR2 FQNEAQ (reference sequence). With 5 bases removed from V and 4 bases from J, the gap between germline ends came to 11 bases. CDR3 protein: CASSLQGIYGYTF. CDR3 bases: TGTGCCAGCAGCCTTCAGGGGATCTATGGCTACACCTTC.

Comment on this clone: An end of the junction does not agree with germline; a read error may underlie this. The chain uses TRBV18 and TRBJ1-1; D is unresolved. The germline gives CDR1 KGHSH, CDR2 LQKENI. This CDR3 comprises 17 residues. The CDR3 spells CASSPYTTQGPGSEAFF. The DNA of the CDR3 is TGTGCCAGCTCACCATATACAACACAAGGCCCGGGGTCTGAGGCTTTCTTT.